This is a list of T cell receptor beta chains from one sample in a study of shared clonotypes between healthy human individuals. Profiling relied on immunoSEQ multiplex PCR, and the TCRdb table lists in-frame clones only, not all of them. The sample lists about 2 million clones, about 95% occurring once. The specimen was naive CD8+ T cells sorted from blood. The receptors come from a man aged 18 to 29 in good health. Each CDR3 is given with its conserved first and last residue. Fields, in order: CDR3 protein, V gene, J gene.

cdr3_aa: CASSLMDSAFETQYF; v_call: TRBV2; j_call: TRBJ2-5
cdr3_aa: CASSLGTGNYGYTF; v_call: TRBV5-4; j_call: TRBJ1-2
cdr3_aa: CASSQGFSTTYEQYF; v_call: TRBV4-1; j_call: TRBJ2-7
cdr3_aa: CASSQSGANTEAFF; v_call: TRBV9; j_call: TRBJ1-1
cdr3_aa: CASNPDSSYEQYF; v_call: TRBV11-2; j_call: TRBJ2-7
cdr3_aa: CASSFPRVAEAFF; v_call: TRBV6-1; j_call: TRBJ1-1
cdr3_aa: CASSEEGSNQPQHF; v_call: TRBV2; j_call: TRBJ1-5
cdr3_aa: CASIWGGADTQYF; v_call: TRBV10-2; j_call: TRBJ2-3
cdr3_aa: CASSLAHLAGKNTGELFF; v_call: TRBV7-2; j_call: TRBJ2-2
cdr3_aa: CASSPGGLAGISSYEQYF; v_call: TRBV5-6; j_call: TRBJ2-7
cdr3_aa: CATSRARTEDTQYF; v_call: TRBV15; j_call: TRBJ2-3
cdr3_aa: CASSPQRGYEKLFF; v_call: TRBV11-2; j_call: TRBJ1-4
cdr3_aa: CASSVLEGGQETQYF; v_call: TRBV2; j_call: TRBJ2-5
cdr3_aa: CASSNPAGTDTQYF; v_call: TRBV7-9; j_call: TRBJ2-3
cdr3_aa: CASSPEWREDGEQFF; v_call: TRBV6-1; j_call: TRBJ2-1
cdr3_aa: CASSPGTLLFF; v_call: TRBV11-2; j_call: TRBJ2-7
cdr3_aa: CASSLSGYYGYTF; v_call: TRBV27; j_call: TRBJ1-2
cdr3_aa: CASTLDRVVNTEAFF; v_call: TRBV5-1; j_call: TRBJ1-1
cdr3_aa: CASSLFSYNEQFF; v_call: TRBV27; j_call: TRBJ2-1
cdr3_aa: CASSEGTGAFYEQYF; v_call: TRBV9; j_call: TRBJ2-7
cdr3_aa: CASSPIHYGQGYEQYF; v_call: TRBV28; j_call: TRBJ2-7
cdr3_aa: CASSTGSLALHF; v_call: TRBV7-9; j_call: TRBJ1-6
cdr3_aa: CASSQQDGPFSPLHF; v_call: TRBV4-1; j_call: TRBJ1-6
cdr3_aa: CSVVPTGRYEQYF; v_call: TRBV29-1; j_call: TRBJ2-7
cdr3_aa: CASSETGQGNTEAFF; v_call: TRBV25-1; j_call: TRBJ1-1
cdr3_aa: CASSQEVLASYEQYF; v_call: TRBV4-3; j_call: TRBJ2-7
cdr3_aa: CASSQGTTSSYEQYF; v_call: TRBV4-1; j_call: TRBJ2-7
cdr3_aa: CASSQGLAGVYNEQFF; v_call: TRBV4-1; j_call: TRBJ2-1
cdr3_aa: CASSQAEGTSVYNEQFF; v_call: TRBV4-3; j_call: TRBJ2-1
cdr3_aa: CASSLVPGAGETQYF; v_call: TRBV7-6; j_call: TRBJ2-5
cdr3_aa: CASIPTVAAEYEQYF; v_call: TRBV28; j_call: TRBJ2-7
cdr3_aa: CASSQEPNQPQHF; v_call: TRBV4-1; j_call: TRBJ1-5
cdr3_aa: CASSYAEQETQYF; v_call: TRBV6-5; j_call: TRBJ2-5
cdr3_aa: CASSIGQNYEQYF; v_call: TRBV19; j_call: TRBJ2-7